The present T cell receptor beta chain was sequenced within a study of blood T cell repertoires in COVID-19. Study-wide context: The origin of the acute and convalescent COVID-19 samples was the United States, Italy and Spain.

The CDR3 runs to 16 residues. From germline, CDR1 is MDHEN and CDR2 SYDVKM. The V gene lost 8 bases and the J gene lost 2 bases, with 19 bases spanning the gap. Data came from immunoSEQ multiplex PCR; TCRdb stores just in-frame clones and leaves some out. The table has 85,000 or so clones, approximately 81% seen once. The chain joins TRBV28 to TRBJ1-3, with a possible D match to TRBD1 (6 bases). This TCR was recovered from a man aged 80 or over with acute or convalescent COVID-19. Sequenced: peripheral blood. DNA of the CDR3: TGTGCCAGCTGCTCATTATCAGGGGCTACTGGAAACACCATATATTTT. Translating it yields CASCSLSGATGNTIYF.